Following are 27 T cell receptor beta chains from one sample sequenced in a study of cytomegalovirus exposure and HLA in healthy donors. Primers: 60 Vbeta forward and 13 Jbeta reverse. Some clones are missing from TCRdb's copy, which holds only in-frame ones; the method was immunoSEQ multiplex PCR. The data contain more than 100,000 clones, 70% to 80% of them seen just once; the ten biggest clones take up less than 3%. Sequencing used PBMCs. The receptors come from a woman in her forties in good health and CMV-seropositive.

CDR3 sequence (DNA): TGTGCCAGCAGCTTCGGGACAGCCAACTATGGCTACACCTTC. Residues: CASSFGTANYGYTF. This chain links TRBV7-2 with TRBJ1-2; 7 bases line up with TRBD1. CDR1 and CDR2 from the germline V gene are SGHTA and FQGNSA. This CDR3 is built from 14 residues. J lost 2 bases, V lost 3 bases, and 3 bases had no gene match. The entire variable domain, with the rest obtained from reference TRBV7-2 and TRBJ1-2, is as follows: GAGVSQSPSNKVTEKGKDVELRCDPISGHTALYWYRQSLGQGLEFLIYFQGNSAPDKSGLPSDRFSAERTGGSVSTLTIQRTQQEDSAVYLCASSFGTANYGYTFGSGTRLTVV.

The chain recombines TRBV5-1 with TRBJ2-1; possibly TRBD1 for D (6 bases). Per the germline V gene, CDR1 is SGHRS and CDR2 is YFSETQ. Trimming pared 0 bases from V and 2 bases from J, leaving 12 bases between. This CDR3 comprises 16 residues. DNA of the CDR3: TGCGCCAGCAGCTTGGACAGGGCAGGGACCTACAATGAGCAGTTCTTC. It translates to CASSLDRAGTYNEQFF.

This clone was counted a few times. Distinct nucleotide sequences in the sample also encode this CDR3. The rearrangement links TRBV5-1 to TRBJ2-7; 14 bases map to TRBD2. CDR1 is SGHRS and CDR2 is YFSETQ in the germline V gene. Trimming took 3 bases from V and 4 from J; bases not matched to a gene: 3. This CDR3 spans 15 amino acids. As DNA, the CDR3 is TGCGCCAGCAGCTCAGGACTAGCGGGGGGATACGAGCAGTACTTC. Translating it yields CASSSGLAGGYEQYF. Full variable domain (missing parts from reference TRBV5-1 and TRBJ2-7): KAGVTQTPRYLIKTRGQQVTLSCSPISGHRSVSWYQQTPGQGLQFLFEYFSETQRNKGNFPGRFSGRQFSNSRSEMNVSTLELGDSALYLCASSSGLAGGYEQYFGPGTRLTVT.

V usage is TRBV6-5 and J usage is TRBJ2-7, with TRBD1 identical over 7 bases. Germline CDR1 and CDR2: MNHEY and SVGAGI. With 4 bases clipped from V and 2 bases from J, the junction kept 5 bases outside the gene matches. The CDR3 is made up of 14 amino acids. The CDR3 protein is CASSFRDRAYEQYF. In DNA form, the CDR3 reads TGTGCCAGCAGTTTCAGAGACAGGGCCTACGAGCAGTACTTC.

This rearrangement joins TRBV4-1 to TRBJ1-5; 9 nucleotides align to TRBD1. The germline V gene has CDR1 MGHRA and CDR2 YSYEKL. The CDR3 length is 17 residues. The ends lost 3 bases at V and 1 base at J; junction bases unmatched: 7. CDR3 in DNA: TGCGCCAGCAGCCAGGCGACCGGGACAGGGAGCAATCAGCCCCAGCATTTT. Protein sequence: CASSQATGTGSNQPQHF.

This clone was seen a handful of times. The chain has TRBV29-1 and TRBJ1-1; D is undetermined. V lost 8 bases and J 0 bases, leaving 16 bases between the germline ends. In germline, CDR1 is SQVTM, CDR2 ANQGSEA. The CDR3 is 14 amino acids. CDR3 sequence (DNA): TGCAGCTCAACGGTCGCACCTATGAACACTGAAGCTTTCTTT. This gives the protein CSSTVAPMNTEAFF.

The gene calls are TRBV11-2 and TRBJ1-1; 7 bases fit TRBD1. V trimming: 0 bases; J trimming: 7 bases; junction bases outside the gene matches: 2. The CDR3 totals 13 residues. CDR1 is SGHAT and CDR2 is FQNNGV in the germline V gene. CDR3 in DNA: TGTGCCAGCAGCTTAGACGACAGGGATGAAGCTTTCTTT. Its protein product is CASSLDDRDEAFF.

The chain employs TRBV2 and TRBJ1-2; no clear D gene. Germline CDR1 is SNHLY and CDR2 is FYNNEI. The V end was cut by 3 bases, the J end by 1 base, with 6 bases between. This CDR3 has 13 amino acids. CDR3 DNA sequence: TGTGCCAGCAGTGATGCCAGTAACTATGGCTACACCTTC. Translation gives CASSDASNYGYTF. Combining the CDR3 with reference TRBV2 and TRBJ1-2 gives the whole variable domain EPEVTQTPSHQVTQMGQEVILRCVPISNHLYFYWYRQILGQKVEFLVSFYNNEISEKSEIFDDQFSVERPDGSNFTLKIRSTKLEDSAMYFCASSDASNYGYTFGSGTRLTVV.

This clone was counted once. The V and J genes are TRBV4-1 and TRBJ1-5; D uncertain. This CDR3 comprises 15 residues. V was shortened by 3 bases and J by 1 base, with 10 bases between the two germline ends. Germline CDR1 MGHRA, CDR2 YSYEKL. CDR3 protein: CASSQTTGSNQPQHF. CDR3 bases: TGCGCCAGCAGCCAGACCACGGGGAGCAATCAGCCCCAGCATTTT.

The chain couples TRBV7-3 to TRBJ2-1, with 8 positions matching TRBD2. Germline CDR1 reads SGHTA; CDR2 reads FQGTGA. The V and J ends lost 2 bases and 7 bases, in that order; junction bases with no gene match: 4. The CDR3 length is 14 residues. Here the CDR3 DNA reads TGTGCCAGCAGCTTAGGCCCGGGGGGGAATGAGCAGTTCTTC. It encodes CASSLGPGGNEQFF. Drawing the rest from reference TRBV7-3 and TRBJ2-1, the complete variable domain is GAGVSQTPSNKVTEKGKYVELRCDPISGHTALYWYRQSLGQGPEFLIYFQGTGAADDSGLPNDRFFAVRPEGSVSTLKIQRTERGDSAVYLCASSLGPGGNEQFFGPGTRLTVL.

The V and J genes are TRBV7-2 and TRBJ2-1; TRBD2 matches 12 bases. Germline V CDR1 and CDR2: SGHTA, FQGNSA. V gave up 5 bases and J gave up 2 bases; unmatched junction bases: 4. This CDR3 is built from 16 residues. Here the CDR3 DNA reads TGTGCCAGCAGCCAGAGGACTAGCGGGGCCTACAATGAGCAGTTCTTC. This gives the protein CASSQRTSGAYNEQFF. Using reference TRBV7-2 and TRBJ2-1 for the parts outside the CDR3, the full variable domain is GAGVSQSPSNKVTEKGKDVELRCDPISGHTALYWYRQSLGQGLEFLIYFQGNSAPDKSGLPSDRFSAERTGGSVSTLTIQRTQQEDSAVYLCASSQRTSGAYNEQFFGPGTRLTVL.

With respect to this clone: This likely comes from a read error, as the CDR3 has no conserved phenylalanine or tryptophan at its end. The chain combines TRBV6-5 with TRBJ1-5; TRBD1 is a possible D gene (6 bases). Trimming pared 4 bases from V and 4 bases from J, leaving 11 bases between. This CDR3 has 14 amino acids. Germline values: CDR1 MNHEY, CDR2 SVGAGI. The CDR3 DNA is TGTGCCAGCAGTTTCCACAGGGCAAATCAGCCCCAGCATCTT. The encoded protein is CASSFHRANQPQHL.

The chain is built from TRBV9 and TRBJ1-4, with D uncertain. Per germline, CDR1 SGDLS and CDR2 YYNGEE. The CDR3 contains 14 residues. Deletions cut 0 bases from V and 6 bases from J, with 9 bases between. DNA for the CDR3: TGTGCCAGCAGCGTAGGTGTCGAGCATGAAAAACTGTTTTTT. Its protein is CASSVGVEHEKLFF.

This clone was found once. The V call is TRBV9, the J call TRBJ2-1, with a weak D call TRBD1 (6 bases). Trimming shortened V by 0 bases and J by 3 bases, and 19 bases separated the two germline ends. Germline V CDR1 and CDR2: SGDLS, YYNGEE. This CDR3 contains 18 residues. The chain's CDR3 is CASSVVPGQGLIYNEQFF. The CDR3 DNA sequence: TGTGCCAGCAGCGTAGTTCCGGGACAAGGCCTCATCTACAATGAGCAGTTCTTC.

The chain recombines TRBV7-9 with TRBJ1-5; D is possibly TRBD1 (5 bases). The CDR3 loop spans 15 amino acids. Between the trimmed V and J ends, which lost 5 bases and 5 bases, there was a span of 16 bases. Germline lookup yields CDR1 SEHNR and CDR2 FQNEAQ (reference sequence). The CDR3 region has the DNA TGTGCCAGCAGCCCAGTCGGGACTTTTTATCAGCCCCAGCATTTT. Translation gives CASSPVGTFYQPQHF.

The rearrangement uses TRBV10-3 and TRBJ1-2; a possible D gene is TRBD1 (5 bases). Trimming took 0 bases from V and 8 from J, leaving 13 bases between them. The CDR3 runs to 14 residues. Germline CDR1 and CDR2: ENHRY and SYGVKD. The CDR3: CAISESVGLGGYTF. The DNA of the CDR3 is TGTGCCATCAGTGAGTCCGTGGGACTGGGGGGCTACACCTTC.

The chain carries TRBV4-1 and TRBJ2-1; 14 bases are shared with TRBD2. V dropped 3 bases and J dropped 5; count of bases not matched to a gene: 3. The germline V gene has CDR1 MGHRA and CDR2 YSYEKL. This CDR3 has 16 amino acids. Here the CDR3 DNA reads TGCGCCAGCAGCCAGAGACTAGCGGGAGGGAACAATGAGCAGTTCTTC. Translated, it gives CASSQRLAGGNNEQFF.

This clone was picked up a small number of times. The CDR3 sequence is CASSGGQVSSYEQYF. The CDR3 DNA reads as TGTGCCAGTAGTGGGGGACAGGTATCCTCCTACGAGCAGTACTTC. The rearrangement uses TRBV19 and TRBJ2-7, with TRBD1 matching 8 bases. Looked up from germline, CDR1 is LNHDA and CDR2 is SQIVND (reference sequence). The CDR3 is 15 residues long. V lost 5 bases and J lost 0; bases outside the gene matches: 6.

The chain joins TRBV13 to TRBJ2-3; 10 nucleotides match TRBD1. The CDR3 has 15 amino acids. The trim removed 2 bases at V and 4 bases at J, leaving 3 bases unmatched. CDR1 is PRHDT and CDR2 is FYEKMQ in the germline V gene (reference sequence). This CDR3 reads CASSLRDRGSDTQYF. DNA of the CDR3: TGTGCCAGCAGCTTAAGGGACAGGGGATCAGATACGCAGTATTTT.

The chain employs TRBV10-3 and TRBJ1-2; a weak D match, TRBD1 (6 bases). This CDR3 is built from 13 residues. The V end lost 0 bases, the J end lost 4 bases, and 6 bases lay between the germline ends. Germline values: CDR1 ENHRY, CDR2 SYGVKD. CDR3 sequence (DNA): TGTGCCATCAGTGAGTCACAGGGCTATGGCTACACCTTC. This sequence encodes CAISESQGYGYTF.

The chain has TRBV5-1 and TRBJ2-3, with 8 bases fitting TRBD2. The V and J ends lost 0 bases and 2 bases, in that order; junction bases with no gene match: 5. Germline CDR1 reads SGHRS; CDR2 reads YFSETQ. The CDR3 is made up of 16 amino acids. The CDR3 bases are TGCGCCAGCAGCTTGGGGCCGGGAGGGCCCACAGATACGCAGTATTTT. Its translation is CASSLGPGGPTDTQYF. The full variable domain, in which reference TRBV5-1 and TRBJ2-3 provide the parts outside the CDR3, is KAGVTQTPRYLIKTRGQQVTLSCSPISGHRSVSWYQQTPGQGLQFLFEYFSETQRNKGNFPGRFSGRQFSNSRSEMNVSTLELGDSALYLCASSLGPGGPTDTQYFGPGTRLTVL.

The chain uses TRBV5-1 and TRBJ2-7; TRBD1 is a possible D gene (5 bases). Germline V gene lookup returns CDR1 SGHRS and CDR2 YFSETQ. This CDR3 is 15 amino acids long. The V end lost 2 bases, the J end lost 1 base, and 13 bases lay between the germline ends. The CDR3 here is CASSFGRARSYEQYF. DNA for the CDR3: TGCGCCAGCAGCTTCGGCAGGGCAAGATCCTACGAGCAGTACTTC.

This chain links TRBV19 with TRBJ1-1; the D is unclear. Germline values: CDR1 LNHDA, CDR2 SQIVND (reference sequence). This CDR3 has 11 amino acids. V was pared by 8 bases and J by 7 bases, with 11 bases between. The CDR3 nucleotides read TGTGCCAGTCTAGGTTTGGGTGAAGCTTTCTTT. This encodes CASLGLGEAFF.

This clone was observed a few times. An end of the junction does not agree with germline; a read error may underlie this. V and J are TRBV29-1 and TRBJ2-1; 8 bases are shared with TRBD1. Germline V gene lookup returns CDR1 SQVTM and CDR2 ANQGSEA. CDR3 length: 11 residues. In nucleotides, the CDR3 is TGCAGCGTTGACCCGGACAGGGCTTGGATCTTC. Amino acids: CSVDPDRAWIF.

V gene TRBV19 combines with J gene TRBJ1-1; D may be TRBD1 (6 bases). V was pared by 6 bases and J by 0 bases, with 11 bases between. CDR3 length equals 14 residues. CDR1 is LNHDA, CDR2 SQIVND, per germline (reference sequence). DNA of the CDR3: TGTGCCAGTAGGACGGGGACACTGAACACTGAAGCTTTCTTT. The encoded protein is CASRTGTLNTEAFF.

This clone was counted between two and nine times. The CDR3: CASSLAVRVGAKNIQYF. CDR3 nucleotide sequence: TGCGCCAGCAGCTTGGCCGTCAGGGTTGGGGCCAAAAACATTCAGTACTTC. The rearrangement links TRBV5-1 to TRBJ2-4; D is perhaps TRBD1 (5 bases). Trimming took 0 bases from V and 1 from J, leaving 14 bases between them. The CDR3 extends over 17 amino acids. Germline CDR1 and CDR2: SGHRS and YFSETQ. Looking up the rest from reference TRBV5-1 and TRBJ2-4 gives the full variable domain: KAGVTQTPRYLIKTRGQQVTLSCSPISGHRSVSWYQQTPGQGLQFLFEYFSETQRNKGNFPGRFSGRQFSNSRSEMNVSTLELGDSALYLCASSLAVRVGAKNIQYFGAGTRLSVL.

The chain uses TRBV5-1 and TRBJ1-2; no clear D. This CDR3 has 14 amino acids. Looked up from germline, CDR1 is SGHRS and CDR2 is YFSETQ. Trimming removed 0 bases at V and 0 bases at J, with 6 bases between. CDR3 coding DNA: TGCGCCAGCAGCTTGGAGTTAGCTAACTATGGCTACACCTTC. It encodes CASSLELANYGYTF. The full variable domain, completed using reference TRBV5-1 and TRBJ1-2, is KAGVTQTPRYLIKTRGQQVTLSCSPISGHRSVSWYQQTPGQGLQFLFEYFSETQRNKGNFPGRFSGRQFSNSRSEMNVSTLELGDSALYLCASSLELANYGYTFGSGTRLTVV.